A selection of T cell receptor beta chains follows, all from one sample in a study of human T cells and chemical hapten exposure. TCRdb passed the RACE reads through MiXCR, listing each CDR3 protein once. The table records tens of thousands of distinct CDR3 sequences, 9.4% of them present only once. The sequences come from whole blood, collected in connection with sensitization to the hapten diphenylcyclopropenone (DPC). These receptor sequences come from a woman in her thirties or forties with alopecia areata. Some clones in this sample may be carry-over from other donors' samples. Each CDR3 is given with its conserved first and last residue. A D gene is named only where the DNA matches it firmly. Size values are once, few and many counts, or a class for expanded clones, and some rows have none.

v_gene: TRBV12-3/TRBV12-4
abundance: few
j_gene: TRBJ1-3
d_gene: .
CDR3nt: TGTGCCAGCAGCCAGCAGGGAAGGAGCTCTGGAAACACCATATATTTT
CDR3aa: CASSQQGRSSGNTIYF

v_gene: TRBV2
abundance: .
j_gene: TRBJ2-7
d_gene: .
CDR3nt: TGTGCCAGCAGTAAGGGAAACTCCTACGAGCAGTACTTC
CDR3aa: CASSKGNSYEQYF

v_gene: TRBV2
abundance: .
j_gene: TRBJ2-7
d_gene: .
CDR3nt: TGTGCCAGCAATCCCAGGGACCACTCCTACGAGCAGTACTTC
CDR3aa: CASNPRDHSYEQYF

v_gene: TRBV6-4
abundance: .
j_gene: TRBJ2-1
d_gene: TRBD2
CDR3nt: TGTGCCAGCAGTGAACGGACTAGCGGGGGCCACAATGAGCAGTTCTTC
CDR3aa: CASSERTSGGHNEQFF

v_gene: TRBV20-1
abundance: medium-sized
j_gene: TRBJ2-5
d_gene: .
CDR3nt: TGCAGTGCTAGAGATCTGGGACAAAAGACCGAGACCCAGTACTTC
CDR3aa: CSARDLGQKTETQYF

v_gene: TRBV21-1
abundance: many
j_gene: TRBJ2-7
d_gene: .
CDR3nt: TGTGCCAGCAGCTCCAATGGGGGAGACACCTGCTACGAGCAGTACTTC
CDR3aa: CASSSNGGDTCYEQYF

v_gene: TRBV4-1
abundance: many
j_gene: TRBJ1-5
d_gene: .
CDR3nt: TGCGCCAGCAGCCAAACCACAGGGATCAATCAGCCCCAGCATTTT
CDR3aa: CASSQTTGINQPQHF

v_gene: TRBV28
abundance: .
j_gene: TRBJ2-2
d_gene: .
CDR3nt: TGTGCCAGCTGCACAGGGACCGGGGAGCTGTTTTTT
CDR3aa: CASCTGTGELFF

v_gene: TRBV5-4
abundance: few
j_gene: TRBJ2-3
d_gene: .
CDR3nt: TGTGCCAGCAGCCAAGACTCCACAGATACGCAGTATTTT
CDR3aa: CASSQDSTDTQYF

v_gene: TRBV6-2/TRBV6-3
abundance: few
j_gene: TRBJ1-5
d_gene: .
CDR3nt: TGTGCCAGCAGTTACGGGGGATACGTTGCGCCCCAGCATTTT
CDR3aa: CASSYGGYVAPQHF

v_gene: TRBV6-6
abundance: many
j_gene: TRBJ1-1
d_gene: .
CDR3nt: TGTGCCAGCAGGGTCATGAACACTGAAGCTTTCTTT
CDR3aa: CASRVMNTEAFF

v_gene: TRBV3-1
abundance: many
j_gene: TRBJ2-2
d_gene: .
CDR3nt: TGTGCCAGCAGCCAACGAACAGGGTACACCGGGGAGCTGTTTTTT
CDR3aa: CASSQRTGYTGELFF

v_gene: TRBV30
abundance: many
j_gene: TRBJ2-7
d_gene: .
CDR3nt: TGTGCCTGGAGTTTGGGCGGAATCTCCTACGAGCAGTACTTC
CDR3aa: CAWSLGGISYEQYF

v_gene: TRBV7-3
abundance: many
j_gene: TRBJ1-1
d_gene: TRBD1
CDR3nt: TGTGCCAGCAGCTTAGGGACAGGGTCCCCTGAAGCTTTCTTT
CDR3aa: CASSLGTGSPEAFF

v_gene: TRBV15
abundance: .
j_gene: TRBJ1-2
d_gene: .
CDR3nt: TGTGCCACCAGCAGAGATCTTGGAGCCCTCTATGGCTACACCTTC
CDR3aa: CATSRDLGALYGYTF

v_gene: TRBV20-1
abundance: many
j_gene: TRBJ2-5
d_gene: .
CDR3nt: TGCAGTGGCCAGGGCTTCAGCCAAGAGACCCAGTACTTC
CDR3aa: CSGQGFSQETQYF

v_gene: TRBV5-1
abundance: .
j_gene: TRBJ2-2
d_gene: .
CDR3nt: TGCGCCAGCAGCTTGGGTGGCGGAGTTACCGGGGAGCTGTTTTTT
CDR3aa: CASSLGGGVTGELFF

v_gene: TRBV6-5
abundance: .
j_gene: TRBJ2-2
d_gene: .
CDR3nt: TGTGCCAGCAGAACAGGGTGGGCCGGGGAGCTGTTTTTT
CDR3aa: CASRTGWAGELFF

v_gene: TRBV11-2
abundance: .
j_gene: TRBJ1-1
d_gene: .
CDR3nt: TGTGCCAGCAGCTTATTTGGTTCGAACACTGAAGCTTTCTTT
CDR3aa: CASSLFGSNTEAFF

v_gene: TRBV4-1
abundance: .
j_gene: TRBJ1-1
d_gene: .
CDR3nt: TGCGCCAGCAGCCAAGGGATGGGGGAAATGAACACTGAAGCTTTCTTT
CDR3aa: CASSQGMGEMNTEAFF